These T cell receptor beta chains were read from a single sample in a study of T-cell reconstitution after alpha-beta-depleted transplantation in children. TCRdb reprocessed the PCR reads with MiXCR, giving one entry per CDR3 protein. The table lists over 200,000 distinct CDR3 sequences, about a tenth of them singletons. This specimen consisted of PBMCs, obtained before TCRalphabeta/CD19-depleted stem cell transplant. The receptors originated from a child younger than two with acute myeloid leukemia, due to receive a stem cell transplant. Each CDR3 is given with its conserved first and last residue.

j_call: TRBJ2-5
v_call: TRBV20-1
cdr3_aa: CSATRDSGQETQYF

j_call: TRBJ2-2
v_call: TRBV7-3
cdr3_aa: CASSPNPGLRTGELFF

j_call: TRBJ2-5
v_call: TRBV12-3/TRBV12-4
cdr3_aa: CASSLSGESQYF

j_call: TRBJ2-1
v_call: TRBV19
cdr3_aa: CASSTAANEQFF

j_call: TRBJ2-7
v_call: TRBV20-1
cdr3_aa: CSAWTGPTYEQYF

j_call: TRBJ1-1
v_call: TRBV18
cdr3_aa: CASSPLNRRDTEAFF

j_call: TRBJ2-5
v_call: TRBV5-1
cdr3_aa: CASGFMAGEETHYF

j_call: TRBJ1-5
v_call: TRBV12-3/TRBV12-4
cdr3_aa: CASSLGGANQPQHF

j_call: TRBJ2-1
v_call: TRBV11-1
cdr3_aa: CASSSFRSTYNEQFF

j_call: TRBJ2-3
v_call: TRBV20-1
cdr3_aa: CSARAGLAGMDVKRRTDTQYF

j_call: TRBJ2-7
v_call: TRBV4-2
cdr3_aa: CASSQGLSGRAYEQYF

j_call: TRBJ2-6
v_call: TRBV3-1
cdr3_aa: CASCHQDRGVSGANVLTF

j_call: TRBJ2-4
v_call: TRBV5-5
cdr3_aa: CASSLGLEGIQYF

j_call: TRBJ2-7
v_call: TRBV12-3/TRBV12-4
cdr3_aa: CASSLRTSQGAVYEQYF

j_call: TRBJ2-7
v_call: TRBV9
cdr3_aa: CASSVGLAEPYEQYF

j_call: TRBJ2-7
v_call: TRBV29-1
cdr3_aa: CSVGGTGNLYEQYF

j_call: TRBJ2-7
v_call: TRBV7-9
cdr3_aa: CASSFIRAGAYEQYF

j_call: TRBJ1-4
v_call: TRBV20-1
cdr3_aa: CSAREAAGPNEKLFF

j_call: TRBJ2-3
v_call: TRBV20-1
cdr3_aa: CSARVTRGRGDTQYF

j_call: TRBJ2-1
v_call: TRBV5-5
cdr3_aa: CASSLIGGNEQFF

j_call: TRBJ2-7
v_call: TRBV29-1
cdr3_aa: CSVRSGGSSYEQYF

j_call: TRBJ2-5
v_call: TRBV5-6
cdr3_aa: CASSLLTSGRWAQETQYF

j_call: TRBJ1-2
v_call: TRBV12-3/TRBV12-4
cdr3_aa: CASTITGVYGYTF

j_call: TRBJ1-2
v_call: TRBV5-6
cdr3_aa: CASSLEWTGGAGGYTF

j_call: TRBJ2-3
v_call: TRBV6-1
cdr3_aa: CASTSGVGVGTDTQYF

j_call: TRBJ2-3
v_call: TRBV11-2
cdr3_aa: CASSLTGGVADTQYF

j_call: TRBJ2-3
v_call: TRBV20-1
cdr3_aa: CSAPRGVHTQYF

j_call: TRBJ2-1
v_call: TRBV20-1
cdr3_aa: CSARERGTRIFPDEQFF

j_call: TRBJ2-7
v_call: TRBV21-1
cdr3_aa: CASSKDGEYF

j_call: TRBJ2-5
v_call: TRBV5-1
cdr3_aa: CASRREETQYF

j_call: TRBJ2-3
v_call: TRBV7-2
cdr3_aa: CASSLYLAGASTDTQYF

j_call: TRBJ1-5
v_call: TRBV27
cdr3_aa: CASSPIDRAGPQHF

j_call: TRBJ2-3
v_call: TRBV27
cdr3_aa: CATRARTGASSDTQYF

j_call: TRBJ1-2
v_call: TRBV27
cdr3_aa: CASSSPRWGDGYTF

j_call: TRBJ1-4
v_call: TRBV7-9
cdr3_aa: CASSPTTGRNEKLFF

j_call: TRBJ2-1
v_call: TRBV12-3/TRBV12-4
cdr3_aa: CASRRLAADNEQFF

j_call: TRBJ2-7
v_call: TRBV28
cdr3_aa: CASSDSGAYEQYF

j_call: TRBJ2-1
v_call: TRBV5-5
cdr3_aa: CASSLGRALEQFF

j_call: TRBJ2-5
v_call: TRBV18
cdr3_aa: CASSPGQGYQETQYF

j_call: TRBJ2-7
v_call: TRBV20-1
cdr3_aa: CRAGTDSYEQYF

j_call: TRBJ1-5
v_call: TRBV3-1
cdr3_aa: CASSLDRGIEPQHF

j_call: TRBJ1-1
v_call: TRBV12-3/TRBV12-4
cdr3_aa: CASSLGTYETEAFF

j_call: TRBJ2-1
v_call: TRBV28
cdr3_aa: CASSLFGSAGYNEQFF

j_call: TRBJ1-2
v_call: TRBV24-1
cdr3_aa: CATSDRQGAKGYTF

j_call: TRBJ2-1
v_call: TRBV20-1
cdr3_aa: CSARDLLDANEQFF

j_call: TRBJ1-4
v_call: TRBV7-2
cdr3_aa: CASSLNEKLFF

j_call: TRBJ1-1
v_call: TRBV18
cdr3_aa: CASSPRLGQNTEAFF

j_call: TRBJ1-2
v_call: TRBV3-1
cdr3_aa: CASSQGPTNYGYTF